This note documents a single TCR beta chain sequence. Antigen specificity is unknown. These data belong to a study of OX40 agonist ivuxolimab in advanced cancers. As for the study in general: Intravenous ivuxolimab at 0.01 to 10 mg/kg was given to patients every 2 weeks. Roughly two fifths of patients had received prior checkpoint inhibitor therapy. General observations from the study: Compared with others, partial responders at 0.1-3.0 mg/kg displayed clonal expansion among the lowest. Some patients who did not respond also had low normalized T-cell clonal expansion.

J lost 7 bases, V lost 8 bases, and 10 bases had no gene match. This CDR3 comprises 14 residues. CDR1 and CDR2 from the germline V gene are MDHEN and SYDVKM. Sequenced by immunoSEQ multiplex PCR; TCRdb stores in-frame clones only, minus some. The top ten clones hold 0.45% to 0.65% of a sample with about 79,000 clones, 84% of them seen once. Sequencing was performed on CD4+ or CD8+ T cells sorted from blood, taken in a trial of the OX40 agonist ivuxolimab. The V gene is TRBV28, the J gene TRBJ2-1; 8 positions match TRBD1. The receptor's source is an adult with an advanced solid tumor such as melanoma, head and neck, liver or kidney cancer. The CDR3 DNA reads as TGTGCCAGCCTAGTCCAGGGGGCGCGGAATGAGCAGTTCTTC. Translating it yields CASLVQGARNEQFF.